This T cell receptor beta chain stems from a study of T-cell reconstitution after alpha-beta-depleted transplantation in children. Overall study findings and caveats: T cells produced anew were the main source of T-cell counts and diversity one year after transplant.

V was trimmed by 0 bases and J by 1 base, leaving 15 bases between them. This CDR3 has 17 residues. Germline loops: CDR1 LGHDT, CDR2 YNNKEL (reference sequence). This clonotype was detected many times. The antigen is unknown. A library of TCRbeta sequences, prepared with unique molecular identifiers, was generated. TCRdb used MiXCR to reprocess the PCR reads, holding one entry per CDR3 protein. Of hundreds of thousands of distinct CDR3 sequences listed, roughly 8.2% are singletons. Source: PBMCs, mostly from graft donor cells, taken 180 days after TCRalphabeta/CD19-depleted stem cell transplant. The source is a male patient younger than 18 who had a stem cell transplant for acute lymphoblastic leukemia, so the T cells may come from the graft donor. This rearrangement joins TRBV3-1 to TRBJ2-5; D possibly corresponds to TRBD1 (6 bases). CDR3: CASSQDFRQGIQETQYF. CDR3 bases: TGTGCCAGCAGCCAAGATTTTCGGCAGGGGATCCAAGAGACCCAGTACTTC.